Below are 7 T cell receptor beta chains sequenced from a single sample in a study of CD8+CD57+ T cells in acquired aplastic anemia. An expansion of CD8+CD57+ cells by flow cytometry had been shown in patients chosen for sequencing. Both TCR beta VDJ combination and CDR3 sequence profiling were carried out. Genomic DNA was the template for this profiling. TCRdb processed the reads anew with MiXCR; each CDR3 protein has one entry. The sample shows over 150,000 distinct CDR3 sequences, about 70% of them seen only once. Sequenced: sorted CD4+, CD8+, or CD8+CD57+ T cells (not recorded which) from PBMCs. The receptors derive from a human donor with aplastic anemia.

The chain joins TRBV29-1 to TRBJ2-7; 11 bases map to TRBD2. Germline V gene lookup returns CDR1 SQVTM and CDR2 ANQGSEA. The CDR3 is 15 residues long. The V segment lost 5 bases and the J segment 0 bases; nucleotides outside the gene matches: 6. The CDR3 is CSVIPSGGSSYEQYF. For the CDR3, the DNA is TGCAGCGTTATCCCTAGCGGGGGGAGCTCCTACGAGCAGTACTTC.

This clonotype was detected many times. The CDR3 loop reads CASSLTVGGTEAFF. In DNA form, the CDR3 reads TGTGCCAGCAGCTTGACCGTCGGGGGCACTGAAGCTTTCTTT. V usage is TRBV5-6 and J usage is TRBJ1-1; tentatively, D is TRBD1 (5 bases). Trimming stripped 1 base from V and 4 bases from J, with 11 bases between. This CDR3 region has 14 residues. Germline CDR1 and CDR2: SGHDT and YYEEEE.

This clonotype was recorded a few times. The chain uses TRBV2 and TRBJ2-7; D is perhaps TRBD1 (6 bases). Trimming removed 3 bases at V and 1 base at J, with 10 bases between. Germline V CDR1 and CDR2: SNHLY, FYNNEI. The CDR3 has 14 residues. The CDR3 is CASSEQGNSYEQYF. CDR3 bases: TGTGCCAGCAGTGAGCAGGGGAATTCCTACGAGCAGTACTTC.

This clonotype was observed at least ten times. This chain joins TRBV7-8 and TRBJ2-3, with 9 bases aligning to TRBD2. Germline V gene lookup returns CDR1 SGHVS and CDR2 FQNEAQ. The CDR3 contains 16 residues. The junction had 8 bases not matched to a gene; V was cut back by 5 bases and J by 2 bases. The CDR3, as DNA: TGTGCCAGCAGCCGACGACTAGCGGTTATCACAGATACGCAGTATTTT. This gives the protein CASSRRLAVITDTQYF.

This chain connects TRBV20-1 to TRBJ1-2; 11 bases map to TRBD1. Trimming took 0 bases from V and 2 from J; bases not matched to a gene: 8. From germline, CDR1 is DFQATT and CDR2 SNEGSKA (reference sequence). The CDR3 covers 17 residues. CDR3 in amino acids: CSARDGTGGQGNYGYTF. CDR3 DNA: TGCAGTGCTAGAGATGGGACAGGGGGGCAGGGGAACTATGGCTACACCTTC.

The chain has TRBV24-1 and TRBJ2-7, with 9 positions matching TRBD2. There are 15 residues in the CDR3. The germline V gene encodes CDR1 KGHDR and CDR2 SFDVKD. The J segment lost 5 bases and the V segment lost 5 bases, leaving 9 bases of the junction unmatched. The CDR3 nucleotides read TGTGCCACCAGTGTATCTAGCGGGGCCAAGGACGAGCAGTACTTC. Amino acids: CATSVSSGAKDEQYF.

The chain has TRBV19 and TRBJ2-2; 9 bases are shared with TRBD1. Germline V lookup: CDR1 LNHDA, CDR2 SQIVND (reference sequence). The junction had 15 bases not matched to a gene; V was cut back by 7 bases and J by 6 bases. The CDR3 contains 17 residues. The CDR3 sequence is CASTPRTGQGKAGELFF. DNA for the CDR3: TGTGCCAGTACCCCCCGCACGGGACAGGGAAAGGCCGGGGAGCTGTTTTTT.